This entry concerns a single T cell receptor beta chain. A much more abundant neighbour one base away suggests this may be a read error. PCR amplification relied on 60 Vbeta primers (plus 13 Jbeta primers). Sequenced by immunoSEQ multiplex PCR; TCRdb stores in-frame clones only, minus some. The sample includes roughly 180,000 clones, approximately 84% of them seen just once. CDR1 and CDR2 (germline): MNHNS, SASEGT. CDR3 length: 12 residues. V was cut by 2 bases and J by 3 bases, with 5 bases left in between. These data originate in a study of cytomegalovirus exposure and HLA in healthy donors. Sequenced input: PBMCs. The clonotype originates from a girl under 18 in good health and CMV-seropositive. This chain joins TRBV6-1 and TRBJ2-7; TRBD1 is a possible D gene (5 bases). CDR3 DNA: TGTGCCAGCAGTGAACAGGGCTACGAGCAGTACTTC. This gives the protein CASSEQGYEQYF.